There are many counts of the clone carrying this T cell receptor (beta chain). This sample was included in a study of identical twins. There are 12 residues in the CDR3. Germline V gene lookup returns CDR1 KGHDR and CDR2 SFDVKD. Between the trimmed V and J ends, which lost 1 base and 11 bases, there was a span of 8 bases. A universal primer site arose from template switching, and cDNA bore unique molecular identifiers. TCRdb reprocessed the 5' RACE reads via MiXCR and lists one record per CDR3 protein. The table includes 350,000 or so distinct CDR3 sequences, around 9.7% detected once. The sequence was collected from a woman between 50 and 59 years old in good health. The chain carries TRBV24-1 and TRBJ2-1; D gene ambiguous. Sequencing used naive T cells sorted from blood. The CDR3 sequence: CATSDLKRQQFF. For the CDR3, the DNA is TGTGCCACCAGTGATTTAAAGCGCCAGCAGTTCTTC.